This is a list of T cell receptor beta chains from one sample in a study of shared clonotypes between healthy human individuals. Sequencing was performed with immunoSEQ multiplex PCR; in TCRdb, only in-frame clones are kept and a portion is missing. The sample contains about 470,000 clones, roughly 77% of which appear only once. Sequenced: PBMCs. All receptors derive from a middle-aged woman in good health. Some clones in this sample may be carry-over from other donors' samples. Each CDR3 is given with its conserved first and last residue. D genes are given only for firm matches. Rows give clone size only sometimes, using once, few, many, or a class for an expanded clone.

clone size,J gene,V gene,D gene,CDR3 DNA,CDR3 protein
NA,TRBJ2-7,TRBV5-1,TRBD1,TGCGCCAGCAGCTTGCTGTCGGGGACAGGGATGTACGAGCAGTACTTC,CASSLLSGTGMYEQYF
many,TRBJ2-2,TRBV6-5,TRBD1,TGTGCCAGCAGTTACGGGACAGACAACACCGGGGAGCTGTTTTTT,CASSYGTDNTGELFF
NA,TRBJ2-7,TRBV27,NA,TGTGCCAGCAGTTTGGGTGACCGCACCTACGAGCAGTACTTC,CASSLGDRTYEQYF
NA,TRBJ2-5,TRBV28,NA,TGTGCCAGCAGTCTGTCATCCGGACAGCCCCAAGAGACCCAGTACTTC,CASSLSSGQPQETQYF
NA,TRBJ2-7,TRBV29-1,TRBD2,TGCAGCGCCGAGACTAGCGGGATTGGCGAGCAGTACTTC,CSAETSGIGEQYF
NA,TRBJ1-1,TRBV11-2,NA,TGTGCCAGCAGCTTATCAGGGTCCACTGAAGCTTTCTTT,CASSLSGSTEAFF
NA,TRBJ2-1,TRBV28,TRBD2,TGTGCCAGCAGTTTGGGGCTAGCGGGAGGGAGGAATGAGCAGTTCTTC,CASSLGLAGGRNEQFF
few,TRBJ2-2,TRBV19,TRBD2,TGTGCCAGTAGTATAGGCGGGAGCACCGGGGAGCTGTTTTTT,CASSIGGSTGELFF
NA,TRBJ1-3,TRBV7-8,NA,TGTGCCAGCAGCTTAGGGGGCAAGGTCCAGACTGGAAACACCATATATTTT,CASSLGGKVQTGNTIYF
few,TRBJ2-7,TRBV5-5,TRBD2,TGTGCCAGCAGCTGGGCTTCGGGAGGACACGGCTCCTACGAGCAGTACTTC,CASSWASGGHGSYEQYF